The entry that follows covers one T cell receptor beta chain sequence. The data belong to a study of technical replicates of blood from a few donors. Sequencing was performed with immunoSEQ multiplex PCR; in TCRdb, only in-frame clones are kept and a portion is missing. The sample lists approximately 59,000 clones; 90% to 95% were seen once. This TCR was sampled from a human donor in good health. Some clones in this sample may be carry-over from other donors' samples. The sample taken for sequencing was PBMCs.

The CDR3 DNA is TGTGCCAGTAGTGCCTACAGTGGCAACGCTGAAGCTTTCTTT. It translates to CASSAYSGNAEAFF. The chain recombines TRBV19 with TRBJ1-1; the D is unclear. The germline gives CDR1 LNHDA, CDR2 SQIVND (reference sequence). Deletions cut 5 bases from V and 6 bases from J, with 16 bases between. The CDR3 runs 14 residues.